This T cell receptor (beta chain) stems from a study of shared clonotypes between healthy human individuals. The overall study: Per donor, CD8 memory used one plate, CD8 naive used two, CD4 memory used three and CD4 naive used three. Overall study findings and caveats: Represented diversity (both genetic and exposure-history) was limited by the small number of donors.

In germline, CDR1 is SGHRS, CDR2 YFSETQ. V lost 0 bases, J lost 2 bases, and 14 bases stayed unmatched. The CDR3 is made up of 19 amino acids. In the source study's methods: ImmunoSEQ yielded junction-only sequences lacking quality scores, so filtering differed. Assay used: immunoSEQ multiplex PCR; TCRdb lists only in-frame clones, some missing. D and trimming come from the DNA, and the V and J calls and clone size come from that table. This sample carries about 1,500,000 clones, roughly 96% of them seen once, and the ten largest clones take roughly 1.1%. Turning to this clone: What it binds is not known.

Splitting of CD4+ cells produced CD45RA+ naive and CD45RA-negative memory subsets. Sequencing was carried out using naive CD4+ T cells sorted from blood. Specified subset: CD45RA+ positively selected. This TCR came from a man younger than 40 in good health. The J gene is TRBJ1-2, the V gene TRBV5-1, with 9 bases fitting TRBD1. CDR3 in DNA: TGCGCCAGCAGCTTGGAGTCCTCGCAAAAACAGGGGGCCAACTATGGCTACACCTTC. This translates into CASSLESSQKQGANYGYTF.